These T cell receptor beta chains were read from a single sample in a study of blood T cell repertoires in COVID-19. The assay was immunoSEQ multiplex PCR, and TCRdb's table has in-frame clones only and misses some. The sample has approximately 300,000 clones, around 80% seen once. Sequenced: peripheral blood. These receptor sequences come from a woman aged 45 to 65 with acute or convalescent COVID-19. Each CDR3 is given with its conserved first and last residue. The D gene is left open where the match is weak. Clone size appears in some rows only: once, few, many, or a class for an expanded clone.

13 TRBJ1-2 TRBV9 few TRBD1 CASSPDREYGYTF TGTGCCAGCAGCCCAGACAGGGAATATGGCTACACCTTC
12 TRBJ1-2 TRBV28 - - CASGTDNYGYTF TGTGCCAGCGGGACTGATAATTATGGCTACACCTTC
15 TRBJ2-1 TRBV7-6 few - CASSAGPGDYNEQFF TGTGCCAGCAGCGCCGGCCCGGGGGACTACAATGAGCAGTTCTTC
16 TRBJ1-2 TRBV5-4 - TRBD1 CASSLKGQGASYGYTF TGTGCCAGCAGCTTGAAGGGGCAGGGGGCGAGCTATGGCTACACCTTC
12 TRBJ2-2 TRBV7-9 - - CASSPRAGELFF TGTGCCAGCAGCCCCCGGGCCGGGGAGCTGTTTTTT
15 TRBJ2-2 TRBV10-2 - TRBD1 CASSERQGDTGELFF TGCGCCAGCAGTGAGAGGCAGGGGGACACCGGGGAGCTGTTTTTT
13 TRBJ2-7 TRBV7-2 once - CASSSVGLHEQYF TGTGCCAGCAGCTCCGTCGGTCTTCACGAGCAGTACTTC
14 TRBJ1-2 TRBV3-1/TRBV3-2 - - CASSQDNRRGGYTF TGTGCCAGCAGCCAAGACAACAGGAGAGGTGGCTACACCTTC
14 TRBJ2-1 TRBV7-7 - TRBD2 CASSLGTSGNEQFF TGTGCCAGCAGCTTGGGGACTAGCGGCAATGAGCAGTTCTTC
13 TRBJ2-3 TRBV6-5 - - CASSDLDLDTQYF TGTGCCAGCAGCGACCTCGACTTAGATACGCAGTATTTT
14 TRBJ1-4 TRBV7-8 - - CASSSVVGSNKLFF TGTGCCAGCAGCTCGGTCGTAGGGAGCAACAAACTGTTTTTT
12 TRBJ2-7 TRBV12-3/TRBV12-4 - - CASSLGRSQQYF TGTGCCAGCAGTTTAGGGCGGAGCCAGCAGTACTTC
14 TRBJ1-2 TRBV11-2 - TRBD1 CASSLKTGFNGYTF TGTGCCAGCAGCTTGAAGACAGGGTTTAATGGCTACACCTTC
14 TRBJ2-1 TRBV18 once TRBD1 CASSPRTGGAEQFF TGTGCCAGCTCACCACGTACAGGGGGCGCTGAGCAGTTCTTC
14 TRBJ1-1 TRBV5-1 - - CATQQGVGNTEAFF TGCGCCACCCAACAGGGAGTTGGAAACACTGAAGCTTTCTTT
13 TRBJ1-2 TRBV19 - TRBD1 CASRRDRNSGYTF TGTGCCAGTAGGAGGGACAGGAATTCTGGCTACACCTTC
13 TRBJ1-1 TRBV6-5 few TRBD1 CATGGQGWTEAFF TGTGCCACCGGAGGACAGGGATGGACTGAAGCTTTCTTT
16 TRBJ2-1 TRBV18 - TRBD2 CASSPRLAGHYNEQFF TGTGCCAGCTCACCACGACTAGCGGGTCACTACAATGAGCAGTTCTTC
16 TRBJ2-6 TRBV7-9 - - CASYSRGHTGANVLTF TGTGCCAGCTATAGCAGAGGGCATACTGGGGCCAACGTCCTGACTTTC
14 TRBJ1-2 TRBV5-1 - TRBD1 CASSRDREVYGYTF TGCGCCAGCAGCCGGGACAGGGAGGTCTATGGCTACACCTTC
16 TRBJ2-7 TRBV6-2/TRBV6-3 - - CASSYSDQGLYYEQYF TGTGCCAGCAGTTACTCGGATCAGGGGTTGTACTACGAGCAGTACTTC
14 TRBJ2-1 TRBV19 - TRBD2 CASKDGRADNEQFF TGTGCCAGTAAGGACGGGAGGGCCGACAATGAGCAGTTCTTC
15 TRBJ1-5 TRBV6-6 - TRBD1 CASREDRGGEQPQHF TGTGCCAGCAGGGAAGACAGGGGAGGGGAACAGCCCCAGCATTTT
15 TRBJ1-1 TRBV5-1 - - CASSLASSGGTEAFF TGCGCCAGCAGCTTGGCCTCGTCCGGAGGTACCGAAGCTTTCTTT
14 TRBJ1-3 TRBV2 - - CASSDPASGNTIYF TGTGCCAGCAGTGACCCAGCGTCTGGAAACACCATATATTTT
13 TRBJ2-3 TRBV19 - TRBD2 CASHRAGGDTQYF TGTGCCTCCCACCGAGCGGGGGGGGATACGCAGTATTTT
13 TRBJ1-1 TRBV7-6 few - CASSAGWNTEAFF TGTGCCAGCAGCGCCGGTTGGAACACTGAAGCTTTCTTT
15 TRBJ2-2 TRBV15 - TRBD1 CATSRAGQGAKELFF TGTGCCACCAGCAGGGCTGGACAGGGGGCGAAGGAGCTGTTTTTT
14 TRBJ2-3 TRBV27 - - CATSRVATTDTQYF TGTGCCACCTCGAGGGTAGCGACCACAGATACGCAGTATTTT
15 TRBJ1-3 TRBV7-2 - - CASSPHLASGNTIYF TGTGCCAGCAGCCCCCATTTGGCCTCTGGAAACACCATATATTTT
15 TRBJ1-2 TRBV27 - TRBD1 CASSSQGAANYGYTF TGTGCCAGCAGTTCTCAGGGGGCAGCTAACTATGGCTACACCTTC
13 TRBJ1-2 TRBV3-1/TRBV3-2 - - CASSQGDYYGYTF TGTGCCAGCAGCCAGGGGGACTACTATGGCTACACCTTC
17 TRBJ1-5 TRBV5-8 few TRBD1 CASSLLTGGNDNQPQHF TGTGCCAGCAGCCTCCTGACAGGGGGCAATGACAATCAGCCCCAGCATTTT
17 TRBJ2-3 TRBV5-1 few TRBD2 CASNRAPSGGAQDTQYF TGCGCCAGCAACCGAGCTCCTAGCGGGGGGGCCCAAGATACGCAGTATTTT
16 TRBJ2-2 TRBV3-1/TRBV3-2 - TRBD1 CASSPPGTAGTGELFF TGTGCCAGCAGCCCGCCGGGGACAGCCGGGACCGGGGAGCTGTTTTTT
15 TRBJ2-2 TRBV9 - - CASSVAGVNTGELFF TGTGCCAGCAGCGTAGCGGGAGTAAACACCGGGGAGCTGTTTTTT
15 TRBJ2-2 TRBV19 - - CASSISGLYTGELFF TGTGCCAGTAGTATTTCGGGACTTTACACCGGGGAGCTGTTTTTT
14 TRBJ2-5 TRBV5-1 - - CASSLVGGGETQYF TGCGCCAGCAGCTTGGTTGGAGGTGGCGAGACCCAGTACTTC
16 TRBJ1-6 TRBV27 - TRBD1 CASSLEGQVINSPLHF TGTGCCAGCAGTTTAGAAGGACAGGTTATTAATTCACCCCTCCACTTT
13 TRBJ1-4 TRBV24-1 - - CATRGAGDGKLFF TGTGCCACCAGGGGGGCAGGGGACGGAAAACTGTTTTTT
15 TRBJ2-1 TRBV5-1 - TRBD2 CASSPGGRIYNEQFF TGCGCCAGCAGCCCGGGGGGGAGAATATACAATGAGCAGTTCTTC
16 TRBJ1-6 TRBV3-1/TRBV3-2 - - CASSLDDAPPGEPLHF TGTGCCAGCAGCCTTGACGACGCGCCCCCGGGGGAACCCCTCCACTTT
14 TRBJ2-1 TRBV5-1 - TRBD2 CASSSRTSSDEQFF TGCGCCAGCAGCTCCCGGACTAGTTCGGATGAGCAGTTCTTC
14 TRBJ1-5 TRBV7-2 once - CASSSQGVNQPQHF TGTGCCAGCAGCTCTCAAGGGGTAAACCAGCCCCAGCATTTT
13 TRBJ1-6 TRBV18 - - CASSPNRESPLHF TGTGCCAGCTCACCTAACAGGGAATCACCCCTCCACTTT
10 TRBJ1-1 TRBV12-3/TRBV12-4 - - CALFRTEAFF TGTGCCCTTTTCCGGACTGAAGCTTTCTTT
16 TRBJ2-1 TRBV7-2 - TRBD2 CASSLVTSGRASEQFF TGTGCCAGCAGCTTAGTGACTAGCGGGAGGGCCAGTGAGCAGTTCTTC
12 TRBJ1-2 TRBV5-1 - - CASSPGQYGYTF TGCGCCAGCAGCCCCGGACAGTATGGCTACACCTTC
14 TRBJ1-4 TRBV21-1 - - CASSRGRGNEKLFF TGTGCCAGCAGCAGAGGGCGCGGTAATGAAAAACTGTTTTTT
16 TRBJ2-5 TRBV24-1 - TRBD1 CATSDFADRGRETQYF TGTGCCACCAGTGATTTTGCGGACAGGGGAAGGGAGACCCAGTACTTC
16 TRBJ1-4 TRBV19 - - CASSPRGRAVGEKLFF TGTGCCAGTAGTCCCCGAGGGAGGGCCGTTGGAGAAAAACTGTTTTTT
14 TRBJ2-2 TRBV25-1 few - CASSLTPTTGELFF TGTGCCAGCAGCTTGACTCCGACCACCGGGGAGCTGTTTTTT
12 TRBJ2-1 TRBV2 - - CASSREYNEQFF TGTGCCAGCAGTCGGGAGTACAATGAGCAGTTCTTC
16 TRBJ2-2 TRBV5-4 few TRBD2 CASSIQLAGESGELFF TGTGCCAGCAGCATTCAGCTAGCGGGAGAATCCGGGGAGCTGTTTTTT
14 TRBJ2-5 TRBV27 - TRBD2 CASSKGLGGETQYF TGTGCCAGCAGTAAGGGACTAGGTGGTGAGACCCAGTACTTC
18 TRBJ2-1 TRBV4-2 - - CASSQEIRGSGSYNEQFF TGTGCCAGCAGCCAAGAGATCCGGGGGAGTGGATCCTACAATGAGCAGTTCTTC
16 TRBJ2-5 TRBV18 - TRBD1 CASSPPETGGRETQYF TGTGCCAGCTCACCACCGGAGACAGGGGGCCGGGAGACCCAGTACTTC
14 TRBJ2-2 TRBV7-2 - - CASRYNQGTGELFF TGTGCCAGCAGATATAACCAGGGAACCGGGGAGCTGTTTTTT